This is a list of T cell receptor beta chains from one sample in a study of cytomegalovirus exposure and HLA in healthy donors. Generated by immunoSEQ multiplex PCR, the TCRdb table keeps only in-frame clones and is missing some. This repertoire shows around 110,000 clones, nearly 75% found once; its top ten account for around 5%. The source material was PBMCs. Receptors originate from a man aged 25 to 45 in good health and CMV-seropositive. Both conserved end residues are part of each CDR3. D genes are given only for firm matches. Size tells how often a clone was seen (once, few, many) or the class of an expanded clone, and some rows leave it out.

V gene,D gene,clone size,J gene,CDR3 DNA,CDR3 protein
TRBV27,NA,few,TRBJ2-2,TGTGCCAGCAGTTGGCACAGGGCCGGGGAGCTGTTTTTT,CASSWHRAGELFF
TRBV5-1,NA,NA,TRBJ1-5,TGCGCCAGCAGCCCGGAACCAGGTCAGCCCCAGCATTTT,CASSPEPGQPQHF
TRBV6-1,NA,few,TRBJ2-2,TGTGCCAGCACCGGGACTTCGAGCACCGGGGAGCTGTTTTTT,CASTGTSSTGELFF
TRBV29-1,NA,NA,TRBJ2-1,TGCAGCGTTGGAGGGGGGGGCAATGAGCAGTTCTTC,CSVGGGGNEQFF
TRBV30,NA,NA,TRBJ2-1,TGTGCCTGGAGTGTACTATCCAAAACCAATGAGCAGTTCTTC,CAWSVLSKTNEQFF
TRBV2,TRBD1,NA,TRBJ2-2,TGTGCCAGCAGTGTACAGGGGAATAAGCTCGGGGAGCTGTTTTTT,CASSVQGNKLGELFF
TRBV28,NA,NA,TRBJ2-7,TGTGCCACCGGTGGTTTCTACGAGCAGTACTTC,CATGGFYEQYF
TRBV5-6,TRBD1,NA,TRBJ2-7,TGTGCCAGCAGCTTTCGGACAGGGGTGGACGAGCAGTACTTC,CASSFRTGVDEQYF
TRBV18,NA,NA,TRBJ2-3,NA,CASSTLGQADTQYF
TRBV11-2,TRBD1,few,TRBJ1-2,TGTGCCAGCAGCTTAGGGACAGGGGACTATGGCTACACCTTC,CASSLGTGDYGYTF
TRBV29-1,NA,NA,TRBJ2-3,TGCAGCGCCACGCAGGGGGATACGCAGTATTTT,CSATQGDTQYF
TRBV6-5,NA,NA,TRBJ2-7,TGTGCCAGCAGCCACAGCCTATCCTACGAGCAGTACTTC,CASSHSLSYEQYF
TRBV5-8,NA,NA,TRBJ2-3,TGTGCCAGCAGCTTGGCCGGGGGGCGTGGGGCCGCAGATACGCAGTATTTT,CASSLAGGRGAADTQYF
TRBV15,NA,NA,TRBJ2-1,TGTGCCACCAGCAGAGATACGATTAGGGGGATATTATCCTACAATGAGCAGTTCTTC,CATSRDTIRGILSYNEQFF
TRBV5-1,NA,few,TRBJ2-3,TGCGCCAGCAGCTTCCGGGACACAGATACGCAGTATTTT,CASSFRDTDTQYF
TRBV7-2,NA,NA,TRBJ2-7,TGTGCCAGCAGCTTAGGGAACTCGGGGTACGAGCAGTACTTC,CASSLGNSGYEQYF
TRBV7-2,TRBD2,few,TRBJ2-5,TGTGCCAGCAGCCTTAGACTAGCGGGGGGGCCAGAGACCCAGTACTTC,CASSLRLAGGPETQYF
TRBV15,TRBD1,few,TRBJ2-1,TGTGCCACCAGCAGAGAACCTCAGGGGGCGAGTGAGCAGTTCTTC,CATSREPQGASEQFF
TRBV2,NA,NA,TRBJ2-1,TGTGCCAGCAGTCAGGGGGGCGCCTACAATGAGCAGTTCTTC,CASSQGGAYNEQFF
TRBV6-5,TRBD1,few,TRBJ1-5,TGTGCCAGCCGACCGACAGGGGGTAGTCAGCCCCAGCATTTT,CASRPTGGSQPQHF
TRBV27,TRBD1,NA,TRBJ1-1,TGTGCCAGCAGTATATACAGGGGAGAAACTGAAGCTTTCTTT,CASSIYRGETEAFF
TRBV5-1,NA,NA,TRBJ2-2,TGCGCCAGCAGCTTGGTAGCGAGGAACACCGGGGAGCTGTTTTTT,CASSLVARNTGELFF
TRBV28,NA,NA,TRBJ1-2,TGTGCCAGCAGAGGACAGATCTCCTATGGCTACACCTTC,CASRGQISYGYTF
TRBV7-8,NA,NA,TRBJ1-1,TGTGCCAGCAGCATTGACAGGAACACTGAAGCTTTCTTT,CASSIDRNTEAFF
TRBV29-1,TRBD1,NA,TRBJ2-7,TGCAGCGTAGTGACAGGGAATGACTACGAGCAGTACTTC,CSVVTGNDYEQYF
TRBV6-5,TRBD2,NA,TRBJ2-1,TGTGCCAGCAGTTACGATGTAGCGGGGGGGGAGGATGAGCAGTTCTTC,CASSYDVAGGEDEQFF
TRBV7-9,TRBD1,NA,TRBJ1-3,TGTGCCAGCAGCTTAACCAGGGGGCACTCTATCTCTGGAAACACCATATATTTT,CASSLTRGHSISGNTIYF
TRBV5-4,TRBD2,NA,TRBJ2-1,TGTGCCAGCAGCTCCGGGAGCGGGGGGGCTAATGAGCAGTTCTTC,CASSSGSGGANEQFF
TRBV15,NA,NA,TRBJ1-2,TGTGCCACCAGCAGAGCGGCAGGGCCGTATGGCTACACCTTC,CATSRAAGPYGYTF
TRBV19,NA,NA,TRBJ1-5,TGTGCCAGTAGCCAGGGGAGCAATCAGCCCCAGCATTTT,CASSQGSNQPQHF
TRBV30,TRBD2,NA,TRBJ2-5,TGCAGTGGGGGGGTCGGAGAGACCCAGTACTTC,CSGGVGETQYF
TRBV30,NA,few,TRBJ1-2,TGTGCCTGGACCTTAGGGGGATCCTATGGCTACACCTTC,CAWTLGGSYGYTF
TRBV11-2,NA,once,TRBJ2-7,TGTGCCAGCAGCTCAATACGACTAGCCTACGAGCAGTACTTC,CASSSIRLAYEQYF
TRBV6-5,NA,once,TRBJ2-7,TGTGCCAGCAGTTACTCGGCAGGGGCTGACTACGAGCAGTACTTC,CASSYSAGADYEQYF
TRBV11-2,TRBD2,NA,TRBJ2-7,TGTGCCAGCAGCTTTATAGCGGGGGGGCAGGACGAGCAGTACTTC,CASSFIAGGQDEQYF
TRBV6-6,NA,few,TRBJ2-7,TGTGCCAGCAGTTACCGTTCACAAGTCCGCGAGCAGTACTTC,CASSYRSQVREQYF
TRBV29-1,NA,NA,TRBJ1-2,TGCAGCGTTGAAGGCCCAGGGTCGGGCGGCTACACCTTC,CSVEGPGSGGYTF
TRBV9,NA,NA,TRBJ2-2,TGTGCCAGCAGCGTAGACTTCGGGGCCGGGGAGCTGTTTTTT,CASSVDFGAGELFF
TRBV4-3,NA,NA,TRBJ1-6,TGCGCCAGCAGCCAAGATGGAGGCTCCTATAATTCACCCCTCCACTTT,CASSQDGGSYNSPLHF
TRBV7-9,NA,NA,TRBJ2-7,TGTGCCAGCAGCTGGCCCTCCTACGAGCAGTACTTC,CASSWPSYEQYF
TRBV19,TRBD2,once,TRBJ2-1,TGTGCCAGTAGTGCGCTCATTGGAGCGGGGGTTCGGGAGCAGTTCTTC,CASSALIGAGVREQFF
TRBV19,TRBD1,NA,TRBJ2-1,TGTGCCAGTAGTCAAACCAGACAGGGGTTGTCCTACAATGAGCAGTTCTTC,CASSQTRQGLSYNEQFF